This T cell receptor beta chain was sequenced in a study of blood T cell repertoires in COVID-19. Study context: Acute and convalescent COVID-19 specimens originated in the United States, Italy and Spain. The analysed material was cDNA or gDNA that came from T cells, B-cell-depleted T cells, or PBMCs.

To note about this clone: An end of the junction differs from the germline gene, which may be a read error.

This CDR3 comprises 21 residues. CDR1 and CDR2 from the germline V gene are SSHAT and FNYEAQ (reference sequence). Per the original data handling: Using reference gene primer amplification, nucleated cell counts were estimated. Data came from immunoSEQ multiplex PCR; TCRdb stores just in-frame clones and leaves some out. Clonal size and the V and J genes are those of that table, whereas D and trimming came from the DNA. The sample lists approximately 110,000 clones; just over 70% were seen once. The chain joins TRBV7-7 to TRBJ1-5; 9 bases fit TRBD1. This clonotype originated in a human donor with acute or convalescent COVID-19. The donor label of this sample is uncertain. Input material: peripheral blood. The CDR3 DNA reads TGTGCTAGCAGCTTAGGGGATTACCCGGGACAGGGTCATTTAGTCTATCAGCCCCAGCATTTT. Protein sequence: CASSLGDYPGQGHLVYQPQHF.